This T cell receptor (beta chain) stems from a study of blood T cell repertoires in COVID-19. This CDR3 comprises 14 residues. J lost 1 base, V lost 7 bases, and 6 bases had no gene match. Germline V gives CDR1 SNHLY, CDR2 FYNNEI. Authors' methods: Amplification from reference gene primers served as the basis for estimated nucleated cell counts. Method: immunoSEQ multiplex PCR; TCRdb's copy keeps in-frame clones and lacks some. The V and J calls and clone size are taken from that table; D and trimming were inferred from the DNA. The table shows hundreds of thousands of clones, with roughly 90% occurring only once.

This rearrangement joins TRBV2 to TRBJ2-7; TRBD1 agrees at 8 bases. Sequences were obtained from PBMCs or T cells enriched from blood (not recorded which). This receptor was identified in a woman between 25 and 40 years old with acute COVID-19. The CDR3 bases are TGTGCCAGCACCCCGGGACAGGTGTCCTACGAGCAGTACTTC. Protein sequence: CASTPGQVSYEQYF.